Listed below are T cell receptor beta chains from one sample, sequenced in a study of T cell repertoires in cytomegalovirus infection. TCRdb reprocessed the reads via MiXCR and lists one record per CDR3 protein. The data hold approximately 1,000,000 distinct CDR3 sequences, with around 30% observed a single time. Their specific antigens are unknown. Here the sequenced sample was cultured CD8+ T cells from PBMCs, taken from culture after CMV antigen stimulation. These receptors were taken from a human donor in good health (CMV status not recorded). Some clones in this sample may be carry-over from other donors' samples. Both conserved end residues are part of each CDR3. Each record gives: J gene, D gene, clone size, V gene, CDR3 DNA, CDR3 protein. A D gene is named only where the DNA matches it firmly. Size tells how often a clone was seen (once, few, many) or the class of an expanded clone, and some rows leave it out.

J: TRBJ2-7
D: TRBD1
size: .
V: TRBV29-1
DNA: TGCAGCTACCGGGACAGCTCCTACGAGCAGTACTTC
CDR3: CSYRDSSYEQYF

J: TRBJ1-2
D: .
size: few
V: TRBV12-5
DNA: TGTGCTAGTGGGGAGAGCTATGGCTACACCTTC
CDR3: CASGESYGYTF

J: TRBJ2-5
D: .
size: .
V: TRBV7-4
DNA: TGTGCCAACAGCACCGGACGGCGCCAATTGTTGACCCAGTACTTC
CDR3: CANSTGRRQLLTQYF

J: TRBJ1-5
D: TRBD1
size: .
V: TRBV28
DNA: TGTGCCAGCAGTTTCTTACAGGGGACCCCGTTGCCCCAGCATTTT
CDR3: CASSFLQGTPLPQHF

J: TRBJ2-1
D: .
size: .
V: TRBV12-3/TRBV12-4
DNA: TGTGCCAGCAGCGAACATGACAGGAATGTTGAGCAGTTCTTC
CDR3: CASSEHDRNVEQFF

J: TRBJ2-7
D: .
size: .
V: TRBV6-6
DNA: TGTGCCAGCAGTTTATCTTTCGTGTCGGGGGATGGGAGCGAGCAGTACTTC
CDR3: CASSLSFVSGDGSEQYF

J: TRBJ2-5
D: .
size: .
V: TRBV27
DNA: TGTGCCAGCAGTTTATCGTTTAGTCGAGGGGAGACCCAGTACTTC
CDR3: CASSLSFSRGETQYF

J: TRBJ2-3
D: TRBD1
size: .
V: TRBV19
DNA: TGTGCCAGTAGTATAAGGTCCAGGGGGCGGCCAGATATGCAGTATTTT
CDR3: CASSIRSRGRPDMQYF

J: TRBJ2-7
D: TRBD2
size: once
V: TRBV20-1
DNA: TGCAGTGCTAGAGATTCGGGCGGGGGGGCTTACGAGCAGTACTTC
CDR3: CSARDSGGGAYEQYF

J: TRBJ1-1
D: .
size: .
V: TRBV2
DNA: TGTGCCCTCGAGGACCTGGAGGGGAACACTGAAGCTTTCTTT
CDR3: CALEDLEGNTEAFF

J: TRBJ2-3
D: .
size: many
V: TRBV7-6
DNA: TGTGCCAGCAGCCTCCCATCCGGACCCGTTAGCACAGATACGCAGTATTTT
CDR3: CASSLPSGPVSTDTQYF

J: TRBJ1-4
D: TRBD1
size: .
V: TRBV7-9
DNA: TGTGCCAGCAGCTTAGCCGCGGGACAGGGAAGCCCTGTGTCTAATGAAAAACTGTTTTTT
CDR3: CASSLAAGQGSPVSNEKLFF

J: TRBJ1-2
D: TRBD1
size: .
V: TRBV4-3
DNA: TGCGCCAGCAGCCAAGATACCGGGACAGGGGTGGGCTACACCTTC
CDR3: CASSQDTGTGVGYTF

J: TRBJ2-3
D: TRBD1
size: many
V: TRBV7-6
DNA: TGTGCCAGCAGCTTAGGGTCATTCACAGGGGGTTCCCTCTTAGATACGCAGTATTTT
CDR3: CASSLGSFTGGSLLDTQYF

J: TRBJ2-3
D: TRBD1
size: many
V: TRBV7-9
DNA: TGTGCCAGCAGCCCCCGCGGCAGGGGGCCAGATACGCAGTATTTT
CDR3: CASSPRGRGPDTQYF

J: TRBJ2-1
D: .
size: few
V: TRBV15
DNA: TGTGCCACCAGCAGAGCCAATGAGCAGTTCTTC
CDR3: CATSRANEQFF

J: TRBJ1-4
D: .
size: .
V: TRBV6-5
DNA: TGTGCCAGCAGTTACTCGTTATCAGAATTGCGTGAAAAACTGTTTTTT
CDR3: CASSYSLSELREKLFF